This is a list of T cell receptor beta chains from one sample in a study of shared clonotypes between healthy human individuals. Using immunoSEQ multiplex PCR, the repertoire was profiled, and TCRdb retains in-frame clones only, with some absent. The table shows fewer than 2.5 million clones, with roughly 93% occurring only once. Material: naive CD4+ T cells from PBMCs. The receptors stem from a man between 18 and 29 years old in good health. Some clones in this sample may be carry-over from other donors' samples. CDR3s include the opening cysteine and the closing phenylalanine or tryptophan. Each record gives: CDR3 DNA, CDR3 protein, clone size, V gene, D gene, J gene. A D gene is named only where the DNA matches it firmly. Not every row has a clone size; where given, it reads once, few, many or a size class.

CDR3 DNA: TGTGCCAGCAGCTTAGGACTAGCGGGAGGGTCCTACGAGCAGTACTTC
CDR3 protein: CASSLGLAGGSYEQYF
clone size: NA
V gene: TRBV2
D gene: TRBD2
J gene: TRBJ2-7

CDR3 DNA: TGTGCCACCAGCAGAGATCCTTTGCTGGGGGCAGTAAACACTGAAGCTTTCTTT
CDR3 protein: CATSRDPLLGAVNTEAFF
clone size: NA
V gene: TRBV15
D gene: NA
J gene: TRBJ1-1

CDR3 DNA: TGTGCCAGCAGCTTAGGGAGACAGGGGAACACTGAAGCTTTCTTT
CDR3 protein: CASSLGRQGNTEAFF
clone size: once
V gene: TRBV7-2
D gene: TRBD1
J gene: TRBJ1-1

CDR3 DNA: TGTGCCAGCAGTACGACAGTTTACGAGCAGTACTTC
CDR3 protein: CASSTTVYEQYF
clone size: NA
V gene: TRBV28
D gene: NA
J gene: TRBJ2-7

CDR3 DNA: TGTGCCAGCAGTGAGTGGTTTACACAGGCCTACGAGCAGTACTTC
CDR3 protein: CASSEWFTQAYEQYF
clone size: once
V gene: TRBV6-1
D gene: NA
J gene: TRBJ2-7

CDR3 DNA: TGTGCCAGCAGCCCAAGTTGGACTACCTCCAATGAGCAGTTCTTC
CDR3 protein: CASSPSWTTSNEQFF
clone size: once
V gene: TRBV9
D gene: NA
J gene: TRBJ2-1

CDR3 DNA: TGTGCCAGTAGTATCTCAACAGGCCTCTCCTACGAGCAGTACTTC
CDR3 protein: CASSISTGLSYEQYF
clone size: NA
V gene: TRBV19
D gene: NA
J gene: TRBJ2-7

CDR3 DNA: TGTGCCAGCAGCTGGAGGGGACAGGGGCTTATGGGGACTGAAGCTTTCTTT
CDR3 protein: CASSWRGQGLMGTEAFF
clone size: NA
V gene: TRBV5-6
D gene: TRBD1
J gene: TRBJ1-1

CDR3 DNA: TGTGCCAGCAGCGCCGACAGGGGGCTCACCGGGGAGCTGTTTTTT
CDR3 protein: CASSADRGLTGELFF
clone size: NA
V gene: TRBV11-2
D gene: TRBD1
J gene: TRBJ2-2

CDR3 DNA: TGTGCCAGCAGTAGACAGGGCTCCCCGGCCGGGGAGCTGTTTTTT
CDR3 protein: CASSRQGSPAGELFF
clone size: NA
V gene: TRBV6-6
D gene: TRBD1
J gene: TRBJ2-2

CDR3 DNA: TGTGCCAGCAGTGAAGGGACTGCAAACAACAATGAGCAGTTCTTC
CDR3 protein: CASSEGTANNNEQFF
clone size: NA
V gene: TRBV6-1
D gene: NA
J gene: TRBJ2-1

CDR3 DNA: TGCGCCAGCAGCCACACAGGACTAGCGGGAGATGAGCAGTTCTTC
CDR3 protein: CASSHTGLAGDEQFF
clone size: NA
V gene: TRBV4-1
D gene: TRBD2
J gene: TRBJ2-1

CDR3 DNA: TGTGCCAGCAGTCAAGGGACGGTCTATGGCTACACCTTC
CDR3 protein: CASSQGTVYGYTF
clone size: NA
V gene: TRBV7-9
D gene: NA
J gene: TRBJ1-2

CDR3 DNA: TGTGCCAGCAGTGATCCCGGACAGGCGAGCACTGAAGCTTTCTTT
CDR3 protein: CASSDPGQASTEAFF
clone size: NA
V gene: TRBV25-1
D gene: TRBD1
J gene: TRBJ1-1

CDR3 DNA: TGTGCCAGCAGCTTAAGGGGACTAGCGGGGCCTAGCACAGATACGCAGTATTTT
CDR3 protein: CASSLRGLAGPSTDTQYF
clone size: NA
V gene: TRBV7-6
D gene: TRBD2
J gene: TRBJ2-3

CDR3 DNA: TGTGCCAGCAGCTTTTCCACAGGGGTGATGGGGACTGAAGCTTTCTTT
CDR3 protein: CASSFSTGVMGTEAFF
clone size: NA
V gene: TRBV7-2
D gene: TRBD1
J gene: TRBJ1-1

CDR3 DNA: TGTGCCAGCAGGCCGTACAGGGATCTGATGGGCGAGCAGTACTTC
CDR3 protein: CASRPYRDLMGEQYF
clone size: NA
V gene: TRBV6-1
D gene: NA
J gene: TRBJ2-7

CDR3 DNA: TGTGCCAGCAGTTACCAGGGAATAACTGAAGCTTTCTTT
CDR3 protein: CASSYQGITEAFF
clone size: NA
V gene: TRBV6-5
D gene: NA
J gene: TRBJ1-1

CDR3 DNA: TGTGCCATCATCAAGGTCTCTGGTACAGGCGAGTACAATGAGCAGTTCTTC
CDR3 protein: CAIIKVSGTGEYNEQFF
clone size: NA
V gene: TRBV10-3
D gene: NA
J gene: TRBJ2-1

CDR3 DNA: TGTGCCAGCAGCCAAGATCGGTCGTATCCCTACGAGCAGTACTTC
CDR3 protein: CASSQDRSYPYEQYF
clone size: NA
V gene: TRBV14
D gene: NA
J gene: TRBJ2-7

CDR3 DNA: TGCGCCAGCTCTACAGGTCGCACGGTTAATTCACCCCTCCACTTT
CDR3 protein: CASSTGRTVNSPLHF
clone size: NA
V gene: TRBV4-3
D gene: NA
J gene: TRBJ1-6

CDR3 DNA: TGTGCCAGCAGTCCCCAAAGGAGTCAGCCCCAGCATTTT
CDR3 protein: CASSPQRSQPQHF
clone size: NA
V gene: TRBV27
D gene: NA
J gene: TRBJ1-5

CDR3 DNA: TGCGCCAGCAGCCAAGATGGCCCCAGGAGCGGGAGGTCCGTGTACGAGCAGTACTTC
CDR3 protein: CASSQDGPRSGRSVYEQYF
clone size: NA
V gene: TRBV4-3
D gene: TRBD2
J gene: TRBJ2-7

CDR3 DNA: TGTGCCAGCAGCTTTGGACAGGGCAGGGCTGAAGCTTTCTTT
CDR3 protein: CASSFGQGRAEAFF
clone size: NA
V gene: TRBV11-2
D gene: TRBD1
J gene: TRBJ1-1

CDR3 DNA: TGTGCCAGCAGTTTATGGGGGATAGGGGCGTGGGCTGAAGCTTTCTTT
CDR3 protein: CASSLWGIGAWAEAFF
clone size: NA
V gene: TRBV28
D gene: NA
J gene: TRBJ1-1

CDR3 DNA: TGTGCCAGCAGCTTAGATGGGCCCGAGCAGTTCTTC
CDR3 protein: CASSLDGPEQFF
clone size: NA
V gene: TRBV11-3
D gene: NA
J gene: TRBJ2-1

CDR3 DNA: TGTGCCAGCAGCTTCAGGGACAGCCTCCAAGAGACCCAGTACTTC
CDR3 protein: CASSFRDSLQETQYF
clone size: once
V gene: TRBV7-2
D gene: TRBD1
J gene: TRBJ2-5

CDR3 DNA: TGTGCCAGCAGTTACGGGTTCAATGCAGATACGCAGTATTTT
CDR3 protein: CASSYGFNADTQYF
clone size: NA
V gene: TRBV6-5
D gene: NA
J gene: TRBJ2-3

CDR3 DNA: TGTGCCAGCAGTTTATGGGGGCACCCTAGCAATCAGCCCCAGCATTTT
CDR3 protein: CASSLWGHPSNQPQHF
clone size: NA
V gene: TRBV28
D gene: NA
J gene: TRBJ1-5

CDR3 DNA: TGTGCCAGCAGTTGGGCAGGGTCCGGGGCCAACGTCCTGACTTTC
CDR3 protein: CASSWAGSGANVLTF
clone size: NA
V gene: TRBV28
D gene: NA
J gene: TRBJ2-6

CDR3 DNA: TGCGCCAGCAGTTCCGGGACAGGGGGAAACTATGGCTACACCTTC
CDR3 protein: CASSSGTGGNYGYTF
clone size: once
V gene: TRBV10-1
D gene: TRBD1
J gene: TRBJ1-2

CDR3 DNA: TGTGCCAGCCAAGACAGGGGGCATCTTGGGAGCTATGGCTACACCTTC
CDR3 protein: CASQDRGHLGSYGYTF
clone size: NA
V gene: TRBV7-9
D gene: TRBD1
J gene: TRBJ1-2

CDR3 DNA: TGTGCCAGCAGGCACGGGGGACAGGGGAGGGCGCGCACTGAAGCTTTCTTT
CDR3 protein: CASRHGGQGRARTEAFF
clone size: NA
V gene: TRBV28
D gene: TRBD1
J gene: TRBJ1-1

CDR3 DNA: TGCAGCGTGGGTGGGGGGCCCACAGATACGCAGTATTTT
CDR3 protein: CSVGGGPTDTQYF
clone size: once
V gene: TRBV29-1
D gene: NA
J gene: TRBJ2-3

CDR3 DNA: TGTGCCAGCAGTGGACTTATCTCCTTAGGAGGAAACACCATATATTTT
CDR3 protein: CASSGLISLGGNTIYF
clone size: NA
V gene: TRBV25-1
D gene: NA
J gene: TRBJ1-3

CDR3 DNA: TGTGCCAGCAGCGTAGATGGACAGAGCTCCTACGAGCAGTACTTC
CDR3 protein: CASSVDGQSSYEQYF
clone size: NA
V gene: TRBV9
D gene: NA
J gene: TRBJ2-7

CDR3 DNA: TGCGCCAGCAGCCCCGGACAGGGGGCATTCGGCTACACCTTC
CDR3 protein: CASSPGQGAFGYTF
clone size: NA
V gene: TRBV5-1
D gene: TRBD1
J gene: TRBJ1-2

CDR3 DNA: TGTGCCAGCAGCGCGACGCTCCTAGCGGGAGGCTTCGGGGGCGATGAGCAGTTCTTC
CDR3 protein: CASSATLLAGGFGGDEQFF
clone size: NA
V gene: TRBV11-3
D gene: TRBD2
J gene: TRBJ2-1

CDR3 DNA: TGTGCCAGCAGTTTGGGGGCCTACGAGCAGTACTTC
CDR3 protein: CASSLGAYEQYF
clone size: NA
V gene: TRBV28
D gene: NA
J gene: TRBJ2-7

CDR3 DNA: TGCGCCAGCAGCTTGGTAGCGGGTAACTACGAGCAGTACTTC
CDR3 protein: CASSLVAGNYEQYF
clone size: once
V gene: TRBV5-1
D gene: TRBD2
J gene: TRBJ2-7

CDR3 DNA: TGTGCCAGCAGCGTAGAGAATTATGGAGGGAATGAGCAGTTCTTC
CDR3 protein: CASSVENYGGNEQFF
clone size: once
V gene: TRBV9
D gene: NA
J gene: TRBJ2-1

CDR3 DNA: TGTGCCAGCGCCACGGGGTACTCCTACGAGCAGTACTTC
CDR3 protein: CASATGYSYEQYF
clone size: NA
V gene: TRBV6-1
D gene: NA
J gene: TRBJ2-7

CDR3 DNA: TGTGCCAGCAGCTTACGGCAGGGGGGGACAGATACGCAGTATTTT
CDR3 protein: CASSLRQGGTDTQYF
clone size: NA
V gene: TRBV7-3
D gene: NA
J gene: TRBJ2-3

CDR3 DNA: TGTGCCAGCAGCCAACCCGGGACAAAGTCTTCCAATCAGCCCCAGCATTTT
CDR3 protein: CASSQPGTKSSNQPQHF
clone size: NA
V gene: TRBV5-4
D gene: NA
J gene: TRBJ1-5

CDR3 DNA: TGTGCCAGCAGGAGCGGGAGGCCCACCCGTAAAACCGTACAAGAGACCCAGTACTTC
CDR3 protein: CASRSGRPTRKTVQETQYF
clone size: NA
V gene: TRBV7-2
D gene: TRBD2
J gene: TRBJ2-5

CDR3 DNA: TGTGCCAGCAGCCCCCAGGTCACATGGTTGGGTGAAGCTTTCTTT
CDR3 protein: CASSPQVTWLGEAFF
clone size: NA
V gene: TRBV27
D gene: NA
J gene: TRBJ1-1

CDR3 DNA: TGTGCCAGCAGCTTGCGGGCAGGGGACATGTACGAGCAGTACTTC
CDR3 protein: CASSLRAGDMYEQYF
clone size: NA
V gene: TRBV5-5
D gene: NA
J gene: TRBJ2-7

CDR3 DNA: TGTGCCAGCAGAGCCCTCACAGGTGGCTATGGCTACACCTTC
CDR3 protein: CASRALTGGYGYTF
clone size: once
V gene: TRBV5-5
D gene: NA
J gene: TRBJ1-2

CDR3 DNA: TGTGCCAGCATCAGTGGACCCTACAATGAGCAGTTCTTC
CDR3 protein: CASISGPYNEQFF
clone size: NA
V gene: TRBV5-8
D gene: NA
J gene: TRBJ2-1

CDR3 DNA: TGTGCCAGCAGTTCATACAGGGGGAGCTTGAGGGGGTACTTC
CDR3 protein: CASSSYRGSLRGYF
clone size: once
V gene: TRBV28
D gene: TRBD1
J gene: TRBJ2-7

CDR3 DNA: TGTGCCTGGAGTGAGGGGACAGGGAAGACCCAGTACTTC
CDR3 protein: CAWSEGTGKTQYF
clone size: NA
V gene: TRBV30
D gene: TRBD1
J gene: TRBJ2-5

CDR3 DNA: TGTGCCAGTAGTATCGAGGTCAGGGCTGAGCAGTTCTTC
CDR3 protein: CASSIEVRAEQFF
clone size: NA
V gene: TRBV19
D gene: NA
J gene: TRBJ2-1

CDR3 DNA: TGTGCCAGCAGCTTAACGCCTAGCGGGACCGACGAGCAGTACTTC
CDR3 protein: CASSLTPSGTDEQYF
clone size: NA
V gene: TRBV7-3
D gene: TRBD2
J gene: TRBJ2-7

CDR3 DNA: TGTGCCAGCAGCTTCAGGACAGGGACTGGAAACACCATATATTTT
CDR3 protein: CASSFRTGTGNTIYF
clone size: NA
V gene: TRBV7-2
D gene: TRBD1
J gene: TRBJ1-3

CDR3 DNA: TGTGCCAGCTCACCACTCGCGGGGGTTCGCAAGTGGGAGACCCAGTACTTC
CDR3 protein: CASSPLAGVRKWETQYF
clone size: once
V gene: TRBV18
D gene: TRBD2
J gene: TRBJ2-5

CDR3 DNA: TGCGCCAGCAGCGCCACAGGGGCCACTGAAGCTTTCTTT
CDR3 protein: CASSATGATEAFF
clone size: NA
V gene: TRBV5-1
D gene: TRBD1
J gene: TRBJ1-1

CDR3 DNA: TGTGCCAGCAGCTTAGGGCTAGCGGGAGATAATGAGCAGTTCTTC
CDR3 protein: CASSLGLAGDNEQFF
clone size: NA
V gene: TRBV7-3
D gene: TRBD2
J gene: TRBJ2-1

CDR3 DNA: TGTGCCAGCAGCGTCTTTGAGGCATCACCCACAGATACGCAGTATTTT
CDR3 protein: CASSVFEASPTDTQYF
clone size: NA
V gene: TRBV9
D gene: NA
J gene: TRBJ2-3

CDR3 DNA: TGTGCCAGCCTTAAGGTAAACACTGAAGCTTTCTTT
CDR3 protein: CASLKVNTEAFF
clone size: NA
V gene: TRBV6-6
D gene: NA
J gene: TRBJ1-1